These 32 T cell receptor beta chains share one sample of origin, sequenced in a study of blood T cell repertoires in COVID-19. Sequencing was performed with immunoSEQ multiplex PCR; in TCRdb, only in-frame clones are kept and a portion is missing. The table lists about 120,000 clones, about 82% of them singletons. Sequenced input: peripheral blood. These receptors were collected from a man aged 55 to 70 with active or convalescent COVID-19.

The V and J genes are TRBV9 and TRBJ1-1; 10 bases agree with TRBD1. In germline, CDR1 is SGDLS, CDR2 YYNGEE. The CDR3 runs 15 residues. J lost 1 base, V lost 3 bases, and 3 bases had no gene match. CDR3 protein: CASSAGQGGNTEAFF. Written as DNA, the CDR3 is TGTGCCAGCAGCGCTGGACAGGGGGGGAACACTGAAGCTTTCTTT. The whole variable domain, remainder taken from reference TRBV9 and TRBJ1-1, is DSGVTQTPKHLITATGQRVTLRCSPRSGDLSVYWYQQSLDQGLQFLIQYYNGEERAKGNILERFSAQQFPDLHSELNLSSLELGDSALYFCASSAGQGGNTEAFFGQGTRLTVV.

CDR3 in DNA: TGTGCCAGCAGTGATAAATGGACAGGGGGCGCCTATGGCTACACCTTC. It translates to CASSDKWTGGAYGYTF. V and J are TRBV25-1 and TRBJ1-2; 11 bases are a match to TRBD1. CDR1 and CDR2 from the germline V gene are MGHDK and SYGVNS. The ends lost 3 bases at V and 4 bases at J; junction bases unmatched: 7. The CDR3 totals 16 residues.

The V call is TRBV3-1 (or the pseudogene TRBV3-2), the J call TRBJ2-7; weak D call: TRBD2 (6 bases). CDR1 LGHDT and CDR2 YNNKEL come from the germline V gene (reference sequence). Trimming took 2 bases from V and 2 from J, leaving 13 bases between them. The CDR3 runs to 15 residues. The CDR3 sequence: CASSQHGTRPYEQYF. The DNA for the CDR3 is TGTGCCAGCAGCCAACACGGGACTCGACCCTACGAGCAGTACTTC.

This chain joins TRBV27 and TRBJ1-6; TRBD1 matches 7 bases. From germline, CDR1 is MNHEY and CDR2 SMNVEV (reference sequence). The CDR3 consists of 17 residues. With V trimmed by 7 bases and J by 0 bases, 9 bases remained unmatched. The CDR3 reads CASIRGQVDSYNSPLHF. The CDR3 region has the DNA TGTGCCAGCATCCGAGGACAGGTCGACTCCTATAATTCACCCCTCCACTTT.

The chain employs TRBV6-2 or TRBV6-3 and TRBJ1-5; 7 positions match TRBD1. V was clipped by 6 bases and J by 5 bases; unmatched bases: 7. The CDR3 length is 14 residues. Germline CDR1 reads MNHEY; CDR2 reads SVGEGT. The CDR3 protein is CASSSTGDHQPQHF. DNA for the CDR3: TGTGCCAGCAGCTCCACAGGGGATCATCAGCCCCAGCATTTT.

The chain is built from TRBV7-2 and TRBJ1-1, with 7 nucleotides matching TRBD1. This CDR3 region has 14 residues. V lost 1 base and J lost 1; bases outside the gene matches: 0. Germline CDR1 reads SGHTA; CDR2 reads FQGNSA. CDR3 bases: TGTGCCAGCAGCTTAGACAGGGGGAACACTGAAGCTTTCTTT. Its protein is CASSLDRGNTEAFF. The whole variable domain, remainder taken from reference TRBV7-2 and TRBJ1-1, is GAGVSQSPSNKVTEKGKDVELRCDPISGHTALYWYRQSLGQGLEFLIYFQGNSAPDKSGLPSDRFSAERTGGSVSTLTIQRTQQEDSAVYLCASSLDRGNTEAFFGQGTRLTVV.

CDR3 sequence (DNA): TGTGCCAGCAGCCATCCGACAGGACGACATGAGCAGTTCTTC. This translates into CASSHPTGRHEQFF. This sequence joins TRBV3-1 (or the pseudogene TRBV3-2) and TRBJ2-1; a weak D match, TRBD1 (6 bases). The CDR3 loop spans 14 amino acids. The V gene's germline CDR1 is LGHDT and CDR2 YNNKEL (reference sequence). V shed 3 bases and J shed 8 bases, with 14 bases lying between them.

CDR3 coding DNA: TGTGCCAGCATCAGAGACCAAATCGCGGGAGCTGGGGAGACCCAGTACTTC. Its protein product is CASIRDQIAGAGETQYF. The chain is built from TRBV5-6 and TRBJ2-5; 7 bases are shared with TRBD2. V shed 6 bases and J 5 bases; nucleotides not matched to a gene: 19. Germline CDR1 SGHDT, CDR2 YYEEEE. The CDR3 consists of 17 residues.

The CDR3 nucleotides read TGTGCCAGCAGCCAAGTTTGGTTAGCGGGAGGCCCCAGCTCCTACAATGAGCAGTTCTTC. Translating gives CASSQVWLAGGPSSYNEQFF. J is TRBJ2-1 and V is TRBV3-1 (or the pseudogene TRBV3-2), with TRBD2 identical over 10 bases. This CDR3 comprises 20 residues. Germline trimming cut 1 base from V and 0 bases from J; bases unmatched to any gene: 12. Per the germline V gene, CDR1 is LGHDT and CDR2 is YNNKEL (reference sequence).

The chain links TRBV27 to TRBJ1-1; D gene ambiguous. Germline V CDR1 and CDR2: MNHEY, SMNVEV (reference sequence). The V gene lost 0 bases and the J gene lost 0 bases, with 8 bases spanning the gap. This CDR3 has 15 residues. This chain's CDR3 is CASSLSVTVNTEAFF. CDR3 nucleotides: TGTGCCAGCAGTTTATCGGTTACGGTGAACACTGAAGCTTTCTTT.

The DNA for the CDR3 is TGTGCCATCAGTCGGACAGCCTTCACCAACACCGGGGAGCTGTTTTTT. It encodes CAISRTAFTNTGELFF. The chain uses TRBV10-3 and TRBJ2-2; tentatively, D is TRBD1 (6 bases). With 5 bases removed from V and 2 bases from J, the gap between germline ends came to 15 bases. CDR3 size: 16 residues. CDR1 is ENHRY, CDR2 SYGVKD, per germline.

CDR3 coding DNA: TGTGCCAGCGGTGGGGGGGGCTACGAGCAGTACTTC. Encoded protein: CASGGGGYEQYF. V is TRBV7-2 and J is TRBJ2-7; TRBD2 aligns across 7 bases. With 8 bases clipped from V and 3 bases from J, the junction kept 4 bases outside the gene matches. CDR3 length: 12 residues. Germline V gene data show CDR1 as SGHTA and CDR2 as FQGNSA.

V and J are TRBV19 and TRBJ1-4, with 9 positions matching TRBD1. Unmatched junction bases numbered 6, after V lost 4 bases and J lost 9 bases. This CDR3 region has 14 residues. The germline V gene has CDR1 LNHDA and CDR2 SQIVND (reference sequence). This CDR3 reads CASSNPGQGKKLFF. CDR3 sequence (DNA): TGTGCCAGTAGTAACCCGGGACAGGGTAAAAAACTGTTTTTT.

This sequence joins TRBV4-2 and TRBJ2-1, with 9 bases that match TRBD2. Germline V gene lookup returns CDR1 LGHNA and CDR2 YNFKEQ. The CDR3 is made up of 15 amino acids. The V and J ends lost 0 bases and 9 bases, in that order; junction bases with no gene match: 6. CDR3 DNA sequence: TGTGCCAGCAGCCAAGAGCGTCGCGGGAGGGGTGAGCAGTTCTTC. Protein product: CASSQERRGRGEQFF.

The rearrangement uses TRBV9 and TRBJ1-1; D gene ambiguous. The CDR3 length is 13 residues. The V gene's germline CDR1 is SGDLS and CDR2 YYNGEE. The germline V and J ends were trimmed by 0 bases and 4 bases, with 7 bases remaining between them. The CDR3 is CASSVGAATEAFF. CDR3 bases: TGTGCCAGCAGCGTAGGGGCAGCCACTGAAGCTTTCTTT.

This clone was recorded a few times. This rearrangement joins TRBV5-1 to TRBJ2-7, with 7 bases identical to TRBD1. Germline lookup yields CDR1 SGHRS and CDR2 YFSETQ. CDR3 length equals 14 residues. Losses at the gene ends were 4 bases for V and 6 bases for J; bases not matched to a gene: 10. CDR3 amino acids: CASSLRGSVGEQYF. CDR3 coding DNA: TGCGCCAGCAGCCTCAGGGGGTCCGTCGGCGAGCAGTACTTC. Full variable domain (remainder filled in from reference TRBV5-1 and TRBJ2-7): KAGVTQTPRYLIKTRGQQVTLSCSPISGHRSVSWYQQTPGQGLQFLFEYFSETQRNKGNFPGRFSGRQFSNSRSEMNVSTLELGDSALYLCASSLRGSVGEQYFGPGTRLTVT.

This clone was detected once. This chain uses TRBV19 with TRBJ1-2, with a possible D match to TRBD1 (5 bases). Looked up from germline, CDR1 is LNHDA and CDR2 is SQIVND (reference sequence). V was pared by 3 bases and J by 0 bases, with 8 bases between. The CDR3 contains 14 residues. Written as DNA, the CDR3 is TGTGCCAGTAGTATGGGACTGACTAACTATGGCTACACCTTC. Its translation: CASSMGLTNYGYTF.

The chain is built from TRBV7-2 and TRBJ2-3; 9 positions match TRBD2. This CDR3 has 16 residues. V shed 0 bases, J shed 6 bases, and the junction held 7 bases outside the gene matches. From germline, CDR1 is SGHTA and CDR2 FQGNSA. The CDR3 region is CASSLAAREGLDTQYF. CDR3 DNA: TGTGCCAGCAGCTTAGCCGCGCGGGAGGGCCTTGATACGCAGTATTTT.

The rearrangement uses TRBV11-3 and TRBJ2-7; 9 positions agree with TRBD1. Germline V gene lookup returns CDR1 SGHNT and CDR2 YENEEA. Trimming at V came to 1 base and at J to 5 bases, leaving 9 bases not matched to a gene. The CDR3 sequence is 16 residues long. CDR3 nucleotides: TGTGCCAGCAGCTTAGGAAGGGGGACAGGGAATGACGAGCAGTACTTC. Its translation is CASSLGRGTGNDEQYF.

CDR3 sequence reads: CASSFSANEQFF. The CDR3 DNA reads as TGTGCCAGCAGTTTCAGCGCCAATGAGCAGTTCTTC. This chain links TRBV5-8 with TRBJ2-1, with no clear D. Germline assignment: CDR1 SGHTS and CDR2 YDEGEE. The CDR3 has 12 amino acids. The V end was cut by 5 bases, the J end by 6 bases, with 9 bases between.

The gene calls are TRBV7-8 and TRBJ1-1, with 9 positions matching TRBD1. CDR1 SGHVS and CDR2 FQNEAQ come from the germline V gene. V gave up 4 bases and J gave up 0 bases; unmatched junction bases: 6. The CDR3 is 16 residues long. The CDR3 nucleotides read TGTGCCAGCAGCTGGGACAGGGCCCTCGTGAACACTGAAGCTTTCTTT. Protein product: CASSWDRALVNTEAFF.

This rearrangement joins TRBV19 to TRBJ2-1; 13 bases map to TRBD2. This CDR3 region has 14 residues. J gave up 9 bases and V 5 bases, and 4 bases lay outside the gene matches. In germline, CDR1 is LNHDA, CDR2 SQIVND (reference sequence). CDR3 residues: CASSGLAGVGEQFF. DNA for the CDR3: TGTGCCAGTAGTGGACTAGCGGGAGTCGGTGAGCAGTTCTTC.

This clone was seen just once. The rearrangement joins TRBV4-1 to TRBJ2-7, with TRBD2 identical over 9 bases. The trim removed 4 bases at V and 3 bases at J, leaving 13 bases unmatched. The CDR3 length is 17 residues. Germline loops: CDR1 MGHRA, CDR2 YSYEKL. CDR3 in amino acids: CASSPGGGAGPGYEQYF. The CDR3 nucleotides are TGCGCCAGCAGCCCCGGCGGGGGGGCTGGTCCGGGCTACGAGCAGTACTTC.

This clone was recorded only once. The rearrangement uses TRBV18 and TRBJ2-5, with D possibly being TRBD2 (6 bases). The CDR3 spans 15 residues. Germline V gene data show CDR1 as KGHSH and CDR2 as LQKENI. Trimming left V 6 bases short and J 1 base short, with 15 bases between. Here the CDR3 reads CASSRKGGVQETQYF. The CDR3 DNA reads TGTGCCAGCTCCCGCAAGGGCGGGGTCCAAGAGACCCAGTACTTC.

The rearrangement uses TRBV2 and TRBJ2-2; 8 positions match TRBD2. The CDR3 contains 14 residues. Germline CDR1 and CDR2: SNHLY and FYNNEI. J gave up 7 bases and V 1 base, and 2 bases lay outside the gene matches. The CDR3 DNA follows: TGTGCCAGCAGTGAAGGGCTAGCGGGCGGGGAGCTGTTTTTT. Protein product: CASSEGLAGGELFF.

This clone has just one count. The DNA of the CDR3 is TGTGCCAGCAGTTTTAGCCGCTACGAGCAGTACTTC. Translated, it gives CASSFSRYEQYF. The rearrangement joins TRBV28 to TRBJ2-7; no clear D. Trimming took 3 bases from V and 3 from J, leaving 6 bases between them. The CDR3 contains 12 residues. In germline, CDR1 is MDHEN, CDR2 SYDVKM. The entire variable domain, with the rest obtained from reference TRBV28 and TRBJ2-7, is as follows: DVKVTQSSRYLVKRTGEKVFLECVQDMDHENMFWYRQDPGLGLRLIYFSYDVKMKEKGDIPEGYSVSREKKERFSLILESASTNQTSMYLCASSFSRYEQYFGPGTRLTVT.

This clone was picked up one time. The chain carries TRBV9 and TRBJ2-7, with D possibly being TRBD1 (6 bases). The CDR3 extends over 16 amino acids. Trimming shortened V by 9 bases and J by 3 bases, and 25 bases separated the two germline ends. The germline V gene has CDR1 SGDLS and CDR2 YYNGEE. CDR3 nucleotide sequence: TGTGCCACCAAGAACCACGGACAGACCACTGACTACGAGCAGTACTTC. Its translation: CATKNHGQTTDYEQYF.

Only a few counts were recorded for this clone. The chain is built from TRBV11-3 and TRBJ1-1; possibly TRBD1 for D (5 bases). V lost 5 bases to trimming and J lost 11 bases, with 18 bases between them. This CDR3 region has 13 residues. The V gene's germline CDR1 is SGHNT and CDR2 YENEEA. The CDR3 here is CASSTAGGMNAFF. CDR3 nucleotide sequence: TGTGCCAGCAGCACTGCGGGGGGGATGAATGCTTTCTTT.

The chain couples TRBV4-3 to TRBJ2-4; D possibly corresponds to TRBD1 (5 bases). Germline V gene sequence: CDR1 LGHNA, CDR2 YSLEER. This CDR3 spans 17 amino acids. Trimming took 1 base from V and 0 from J, leaving 13 bases between them. In DNA, the CDR3 is TGCGCCAGCAGCCAAGGAAATCAGCAGGGAGCCAAAAACATTCAGTACTTC. Its translation is CASSQGNQQGAKNIQYF.

The V call is TRBV20-1, the J call TRBJ2-7, with a possible D match to TRBD1 (6 bases). V lost 3 bases, J lost 3 bases, and 15 bases lay in between. This CDR3 has 14 residues. Germline V CDR1 and CDR2: DFQATT, SNEGSKA (reference sequence). The CDR3 sequence: CSASQAVRGYEQYF. The CDR3 region has the DNA TGCAGTGCTAGTCAGGCCGTCAGGGGCTACGAGCAGTACTTC.

The gene calls are TRBV19 and TRBJ1-2, with D perhaps matching TRBD1 (5 bases). The germline CDR1 and CDR2 sequences are LNHDA and SQIVND (reference sequence). The V gene lost 0 bases and the J gene lost 4 bases, with 9 bases spanning the gap. The CDR3 has 14 amino acids. The CDR3, as DNA: TGTGCCAGTAGTATAGATACAGGACCCTATGGCTACACCTTC. Its translation is CASSIDTGPYGYTF.

The V and J genes are TRBV28 and TRBJ2-2, with 9 bases lining up with TRBD2. The V gene end was trimmed by 3 bases and the J gene end by 3 bases; junction bases not matched to a gene: 8. The germline CDR1 and CDR2 sequences are MDHEN and SYDVKM. This CDR3 contains 17 residues. CDR3 loop: CASSFTASGRYTGELFF. CDR3 coding DNA: TGTGCCAGCAGTTTCACTGCCAGCGGGAGGTACACCGGGGAGCTGTTTTTT.